This TCR beta chain is drawn from a study of T-cell reconstitution after alpha-beta-depleted transplantation in children. The germline V and J ends were trimmed by 0 bases and 5 bases, with 14 bases remaining between them. The CDR3 is made up of 16 amino acids. Germline loops: CDR1 MNHEY, CDR2 SVGEGT. Findings and caveats of the study: Surviving recipient T cells and thymic progenitors accounted for the high day-60 TCRbeta diversity observed in some patients. Once a year had passed after transplant, T-cell counts and diversity came mostly from newly produced T cells. About two months after transplant, alpha-beta T cells reportedly came from several hundred expanded graft clones.

This clonotype was recorded many times. Antigen: not known. As it was prepared, the TCRbeta library received unique molecular identifiers. From the PCR reads, TCRdb called clonotypes with MiXCR, one entry per CDR3 protein. The table shows around 800,000 distinct CDR3 sequences, with roughly 16% occurring only once. V usage is TRBV6-2 or TRBV6-3 and J usage is TRBJ2-1; D tentatively reads TRBD1 or TRBD2 (5 bases each). Sequenced here: PBMCs, mostly from graft donor cells, sampled 360 days after TCRalphabeta/CD19-depleted stem cell transplant. The clonotype was recovered from a male patient younger than 18 who had a stem cell transplant for acute lymphoblastic leukemia, so the T cells may come from the graft donor. The DNA for the CDR3 is TGTGCCAGCAGTTACTCAGGAGCAGGGAGAGACAATGAGCAGTTCTTC. This codes for CASSYSGAGRDNEQFF.